The rows below give T cell receptor beta chains drawn from one sample of a study of blood T cells in healthy people across ages. A single record per CDR3 protein comes from TCRdb applying MiXCR to the 5' RACE reads. The data contain fewer than 2,000,000 distinct CDR3 sequences, roughly 43% of them singletons. The sequenced sample consisted of blood. These receptor sequences come from a human donor in good health. The CDR3 runs from the conserved cysteine through the conserved F or W. The D gene is left open where the match is weak. Clone size appears in some rows only: once, few, many, or a class for an expanded clone.

TRBD1 | TRBJ2-3 | - | TRBV7-9 | CASSLASFGTGITDTQYF | TGTGCCAGCAGCTTAGCCTCTTTTGGGACAGGGATCACAGATACGCAGTATTTT
TRBD1 | TRBJ1-5 | - | TRBV12-3/TRBV12-4 | CASSLASNRGISNQPQHF | TGTGCCAGCAGTTTAGCCTCAAACAGGGGGATTAGCAACCAGCCCCAGCATTTT
- | TRBJ2-7 | few | TRBV29-1 | CSVDQTGAYEQYF | TGCAGCGTTGACCAGACAGGAGCCTACGAGCAGTACTTC
TRBD2 | TRBJ2-1 | - | TRBV6-1 | CASSEEHPSGGDNEQFF | TGTGCCAGCAGTGAAGAACACCCTAGCGGGGGGGACAATGAGCAGTTCTTC
TRBD1 | TRBJ1-1 | - | TRBV15 | CATSRDRVDSEAFF | TGTGCCACCAGCAGGGACAGGGTTGACAGTGAAGCTTTCTTT
- | TRBJ2-7 | few | TRBV2 | CASSESRSYEQYF | TGTGCCAGCAGTGAAAGTAGATCCTACGAGCAGTACTTC
- | TRBJ2-1 | - | TRBV7-7 | CASSLAGQGDKTQFF | TGTGCTAGCAGCTTAGCGGGGCAGGGGGACAAGACCCAGTTCTTC
- | TRBJ2-5 | once | TRBV5-5 | CASSSQGPLFQETQYF | TGTGCCAGCAGCTCCCAGGGGCCCCTTTTTCAAGAGACCCAGTACTTC
TRBD2 | TRBJ2-3 | - | TRBV27 | CASSPILAGDTDTQYF | TGTGCCAGCAGTCCCATCCTAGCGGGGGACACAGATACGCAGTATTTT
- | TRBJ2-2 | - | TRBV7-2 | CASGQVNTGELFF | TGTGCCAGCGGGCAGGTGAACACCGGGGAGCTGTTTTTT
- | TRBJ2-1 | few | TRBV6-5 | CASSYSTGDGTYNEQFF | TGTGCCAGCAGTTACTCCACGGGGGACGGGACCTACAATGAGCAGTTCTTC
- | TRBJ1-1 | - | TRBV4-1 | CASSQDKGGRDEAFF | TGCGCCAGCAGCCAAGACAAGGGTGGAAGAGATGAAGCTTTCTTT
TRBD1 | TRBJ1-2 | - | TRBV2 | CASSERQGDYGYTF | TGTGCCAGCAGTGAACGACAGGGGGACTATGGCTACACCTTC
- | TRBJ1-2 | - | TRBV4-2 | CASSQDLGWGGYTF | TGTGCCAGCAGCCAAGATTTGGGGTGGGGTGGCTACACCTTC
- | TRBJ2-7 | - | TRBV12-3/TRBV12-4 | CASTGPSSYEQYF | TGTGCCAGCACCGGACCAAGCTCCTACGAGCAGTACTTC
- | TRBJ1-2 | - | TRBV7-6 | CASSHAGAYGYTF | TGTGCCAGCAGCCACGCGGGAGCATATGGCTACACCTTC
- | TRBJ1-1 | - | TRBV9 | CASSVVGDPTEAFF | TGTGCCAGCAGCGTAGTTGGGGACCCCACTGAAGCTTTCTTT
TRBD2 | TRBJ2-1 | - | TRBV25-1 | CASTLRTSGDNEQFF | TGTGCCAGCACTCTGAGGACTAGCGGGGACAATGAGCAGTTCTTC
- | TRBJ1-2 | - | TRBV29-1 | CSVATENCGYTF | TGCAGCGTCGCGACAGAGAACTGTGGCTACACCTTC
- | TRBJ2-1 | - | TRBV29-1 | CSVKGGASYNEQFF | TGCAGCGTTAAGGGGGGGGCCTCCTACAATGAGCAGTTCTTC
- | TRBJ2-5 | - | TRBV7-2 | CAYRLQLGVQETQYF | TGTGCCTACAGACTTCAGTTGGGGGTTCAAGAGACCCAGTACTTC
- | TRBJ2-5 | - | TRBV5-6 | CASSRFHTGGETQYF | TGTGCCAGCAGCCGATTCCATACCGGCGGGGAGACCCAGTACTTC
- | TRBJ1-2 | - | TRBV24-1 | CATSDPTRGAAGEGYTF | TGTGCCACCAGTGATCCCACTCGGGGGGCAGCGGGGGAAGGCTACACCTTC
- | TRBJ1-1 | - | TRBV6-2/TRBV6-3 | CASSYYRSTEAFF | TGTGCCAGCAGTTACTACAGAAGCACTGAAGCTTTCTTT
- | TRBJ1-1 | - | TRBV6-5 | CANSYLRNTEAFF | TGTGCCAACAGTTACTTAAGGAACACTGAAGCTTTCTTT
- | TRBJ2-7 | few | TRBV24-1 | CATSDAEATRPYEQYF | TGTGCCACCAGTGATGCCGAAGCGACGAGACCCTACGAGCAGTACTTC
- | TRBJ2-2 | - | TRBV29-1 | CSVPILPGRSESNTGELFF | TGCAGCGTTCCAATCCTCCCGGGCAGGAGCGAGTCGAACACCGGGGAGCTGTTTTTT
- | TRBJ2-7 | - | TRBV28 | CASSHKLLGQPYEQYF | TGTGCCAGCAGCCATAAGTTGTTGGGACAACCCTACGAGCAGTACTTC
TRBD1 | TRBJ1-5 | - | TRBV29-1 | CSVRIPGQEDRPQHF | TGCAGCGTTAGAATCCCGGGACAGGAAGATCGGCCCCAGCATTTT
- | TRBJ2-7 | - | TRBV7-8 | CASSSSKGVSYEQYF | TGTGCCAGCAGCTCCTCAAAGGGGGTCTCCTACGAGCAGTACTTC
TRBD1 | TRBJ2-5 | few | TRBV6-2/TRBV6-3 | CASSYPGQGMDQETQYF | TGTGCCAGCAGTTACCCGGGACAGGGAATGGACCAAGAGACCCAGTACTTC
- | TRBJ1-6 | - | TRBV9 | CASSVGVGSPPHF | -
TRBD1 | TRBJ2-3 | many | TRBV4-3 | CASSQDGYLGQGVTDTQYF | TGCGCCAGCAGCCAAGATGGCTACCTCGGACAGGGGGTCACAGATACGCAGTATTTT
- | TRBJ1-5 | - | TRBV7-2 | CASSLGRGGWDQPQHF | TGTGCCAGCAGCTTAGGAAGGGGCGGGTGGGATCAGCCCCAGCATTTT
- | TRBJ2-7 | - | TRBV20-1 | CSASQGGTFYEQYF | TGCAGTGCCAGCCAGGGGGGCACTTTCTACGAGCAGTACTTC
- | TRBJ1-4 | few | TRBV4-2 | CASSQDNRRGLFF | TGTGCCAGCAGCCAAGATAACCGGAGGGGACTGTTTTTT
- | TRBJ2-7 | - | TRBV7-2 | CASSSLMPYEQYF | TGTGCCAGCAGCTCCCTAATGCCGTACGAGCAGTACTTC
- | TRBJ2-7 | once | TRBV28 | CASSWGRVGTYEQYF | TGTGCCAGCAGTTGGGGCAGGGTGGGCACCTACGAGCAGTACTTC
- | TRBJ2-1 | - | TRBV28 | CASSDAGDSYNEQFF | TGTGCCAGCAGTGACGCGGGCGACAGTTACAATGAGCAGTTCTTC
- | TRBJ2-1 | few | TRBV20-1 | CSARDPSGVEQFF | TGCAGTGCTAGAGATCCGTCAGGTGTTGAGCAGTTCTTC
- | TRBJ2-3 | - | TRBV12-3/TRBV12-4 | CASSPRRPDTQYF | TGTGCCAGCAGTCCCCGGCGTCCAGATACGCAGTATTTT
TRBD2 | TRBJ2-1 | many | TRBV9 | CASSASGAYNEQFF | TGTGCCAGCAGCGCTAGCGGAGCATACAATGAGCAGTTCTTC
TRBD1 | TRBJ1-2 | - | TRBV6-2/TRBV6-3 | CASGQANYGYTF | TGTGCCAGCGGACAGGCGAACTATGGCTACACCTTC
- | TRBJ2-3 | few | TRBV24-1 | CATSDFGSSTDTQYF | TGTGCCACCAGTGATTTCGGGAGTAGCACAGATACGCAGTATTTT
TRBD1 | TRBJ2-2 | - | TRBV5-1 | CASSFGDRDNTGELFF | TGCGCCAGCAGTTTCGGCGACAGGGACAACACCGGGGAGCTGTTTTTT
- | TRBJ1-2 | - | TRBV20-1 | CSARGYGGNYGYTF | TGCAGTGCTAGAGGTTATGGGGGAAACTATGGCTACACCTTC
TRBD2 | TRBJ2-1 | - | TRBV11-2 | CAGSLLAGSSYNEQFF | TGTGCCGGCAGCTTATTAGCGGGGAGCTCCTACAATGAGCAGTTCTTC
- | TRBJ2-7 | - | TRBV28 | CASSPRSRPSSYEQYF | TGTGCCAGCAGCCCCCGGAGCAGGCCGAGCTCCTACGAGCAGTACTTC
TRBD1 | TRBJ2-7 | - | TRBV24-1 | CATSDRGRGYEQYF | TGTGCCACCAGCGACAGGGGGAGAGGATACGAGCAGTACTTC
- | TRBJ1-2 | - | TRBV7-2 | CASSYLWGANYGYTF | TGTGCCAGCAGCTACCTCTGGGGAGCTAACTATGGCTACACCTTC
- | TRBJ1-4 | - | TRBV12-3/TRBV12-4 | CASSLMGGDEKLFF | TGTGCCAGCAGTTTAATGGGGGGCGACGAAAAACTGTTTTTT
TRBD1 | TRBJ2-5 | - | TRBV7-2 | CASSFDAGGEETQYF | TGTGCCAGCAGCTTCGACGCAGGGGGCGAGGAGACCCAGTACTTC
- | TRBJ2-7 | few | TRBV6-5 | CASSYSNLDRSSYEQYF | TGTGCCAGCAGTTACTCGAATTTAGACAGGAGCTCCTACGAGCAGTACTTC